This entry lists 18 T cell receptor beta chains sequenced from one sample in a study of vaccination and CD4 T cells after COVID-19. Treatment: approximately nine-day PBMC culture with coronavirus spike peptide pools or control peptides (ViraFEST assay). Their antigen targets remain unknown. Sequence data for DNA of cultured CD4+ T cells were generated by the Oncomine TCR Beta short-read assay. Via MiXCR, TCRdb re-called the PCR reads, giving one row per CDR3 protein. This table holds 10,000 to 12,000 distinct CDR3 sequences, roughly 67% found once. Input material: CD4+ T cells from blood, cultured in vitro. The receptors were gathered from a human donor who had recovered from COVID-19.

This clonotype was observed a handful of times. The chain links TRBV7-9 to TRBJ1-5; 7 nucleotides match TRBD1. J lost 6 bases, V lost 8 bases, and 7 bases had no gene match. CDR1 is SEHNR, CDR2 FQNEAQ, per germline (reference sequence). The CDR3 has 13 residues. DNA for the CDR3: TGTGCCAGCTCAGGACAGGCCACTCAGCCCCAGCATTTT. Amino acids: CASSGQATQPQHF.

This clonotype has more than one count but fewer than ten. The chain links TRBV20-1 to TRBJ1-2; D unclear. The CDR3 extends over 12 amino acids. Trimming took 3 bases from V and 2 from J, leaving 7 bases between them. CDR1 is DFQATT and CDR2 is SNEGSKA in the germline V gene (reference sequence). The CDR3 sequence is CSARGRNYGYTF. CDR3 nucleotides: TGCAGTGCTAGGGGCAGGAACTATGGCTACACCTTC.

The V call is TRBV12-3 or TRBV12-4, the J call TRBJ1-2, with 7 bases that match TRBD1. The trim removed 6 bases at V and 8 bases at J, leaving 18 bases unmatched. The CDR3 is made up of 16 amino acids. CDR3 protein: CASRRGTALDFGGYTF. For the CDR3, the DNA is TGTGCCAGCAGGCGGGGGACAGCCTTGGACTTCGGGGGCTACACCTTC.

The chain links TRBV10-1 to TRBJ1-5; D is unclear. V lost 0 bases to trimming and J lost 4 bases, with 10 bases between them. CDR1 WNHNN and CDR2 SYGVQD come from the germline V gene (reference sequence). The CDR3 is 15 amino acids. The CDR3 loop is CASSESGGINQPQHF. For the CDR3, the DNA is TGCGCCAGCAGTGAGTCCGGAGGGATTAATCAGCCCCAGCATTTT.

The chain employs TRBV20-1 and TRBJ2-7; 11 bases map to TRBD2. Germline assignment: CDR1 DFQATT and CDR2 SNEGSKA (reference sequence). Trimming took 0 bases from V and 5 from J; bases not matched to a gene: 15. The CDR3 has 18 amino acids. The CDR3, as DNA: TGCAGTGCTAGAGATCCCCTGGGACTAGCGGCAAATTTTGACGAGCAGTACTTC. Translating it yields CSARDPLGLAANFDEQYF.

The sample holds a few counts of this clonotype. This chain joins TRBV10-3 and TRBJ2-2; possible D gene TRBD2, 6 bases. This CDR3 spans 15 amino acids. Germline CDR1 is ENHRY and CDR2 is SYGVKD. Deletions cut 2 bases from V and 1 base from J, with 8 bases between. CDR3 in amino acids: CAISEGGKNTGELFF. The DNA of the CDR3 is TGTGCCATCAGTGAGGGGGGGAAGAACACCGGGGAGCTGTTTTTT.

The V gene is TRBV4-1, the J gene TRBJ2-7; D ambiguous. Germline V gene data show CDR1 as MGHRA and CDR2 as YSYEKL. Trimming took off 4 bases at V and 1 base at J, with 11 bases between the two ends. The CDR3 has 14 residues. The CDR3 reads CASSPPSRSYEQYF. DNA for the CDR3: TGCGCCAGCAGCCCCCCCAGCAGGTCCTACGAGCAGTACTTC.

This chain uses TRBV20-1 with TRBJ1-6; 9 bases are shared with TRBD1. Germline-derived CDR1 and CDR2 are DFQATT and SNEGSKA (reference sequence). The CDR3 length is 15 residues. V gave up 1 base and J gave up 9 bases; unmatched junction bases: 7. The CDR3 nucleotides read TGCAGTGCTAGAGTCACCACAGGGGGCATTTCACCCCTCCACTTT. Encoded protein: CSARVTTGGISPLHF.

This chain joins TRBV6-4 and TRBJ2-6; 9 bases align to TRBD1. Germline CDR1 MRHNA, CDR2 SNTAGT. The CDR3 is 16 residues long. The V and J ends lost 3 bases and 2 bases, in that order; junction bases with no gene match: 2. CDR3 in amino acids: CASSETGGAGANVLTF. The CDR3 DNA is TGTGCCAGCAGTGAAACAGGGGGCGCTGGGGCCAACGTCCTGACTTTC.

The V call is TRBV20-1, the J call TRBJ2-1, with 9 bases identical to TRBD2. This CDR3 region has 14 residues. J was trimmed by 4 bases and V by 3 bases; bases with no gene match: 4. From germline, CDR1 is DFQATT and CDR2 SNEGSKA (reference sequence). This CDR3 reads CSASSGRLYNEQFF. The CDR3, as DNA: TGCAGTGCTAGTAGCGGGAGACTATACAATGAGCAGTTCTTC.

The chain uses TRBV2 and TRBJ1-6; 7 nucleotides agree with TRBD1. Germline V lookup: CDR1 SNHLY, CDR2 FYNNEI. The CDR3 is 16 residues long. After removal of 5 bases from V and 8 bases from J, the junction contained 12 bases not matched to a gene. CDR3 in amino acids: CASSRQGLGKDSPLHF. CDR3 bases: TGTGCCAGCAGTCGACAGGGCTTGGGGAAAGATTCACCCCTCCACTTT.

This CDR3 is CASSPVRLRYF. Written as DNA, the CDR3 is TGTGCCAGCAGCCCGGTCCGCTTGCGGTATTTT. The chain couples TRBV7-2 to TRBJ2-3; D unclear. In germline, CDR1 is SGHTA, CDR2 FQGNSA. Trimming stripped 5 bases from V and 14 bases from J, with 14 bases between. This CDR3 comprises 11 residues.

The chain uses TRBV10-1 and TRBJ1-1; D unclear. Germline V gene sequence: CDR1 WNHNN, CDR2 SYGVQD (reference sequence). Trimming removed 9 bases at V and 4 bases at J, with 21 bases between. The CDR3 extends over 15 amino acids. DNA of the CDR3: TGCGCCAGAGGGTCCGATCCCGGAGCCGGCACTGAAGCTTTCTTT. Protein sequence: CARGSDPGAGTEAFF.

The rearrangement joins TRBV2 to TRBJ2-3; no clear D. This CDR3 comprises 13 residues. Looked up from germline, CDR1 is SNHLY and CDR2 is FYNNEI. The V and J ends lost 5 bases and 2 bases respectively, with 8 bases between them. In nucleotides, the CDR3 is TGTGCCAGCAGTCCGCGGATCACAGATACGCAGTATTTT. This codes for CASSPRITDTQYF.

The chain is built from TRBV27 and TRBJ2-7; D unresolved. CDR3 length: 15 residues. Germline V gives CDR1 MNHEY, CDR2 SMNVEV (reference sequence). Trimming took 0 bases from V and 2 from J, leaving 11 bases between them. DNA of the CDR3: TGTGCCAGCAGTTTATCTGGGCTTCCCACCTACGAGCAGTACTTC. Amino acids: CASSLSGLPTYEQYF.

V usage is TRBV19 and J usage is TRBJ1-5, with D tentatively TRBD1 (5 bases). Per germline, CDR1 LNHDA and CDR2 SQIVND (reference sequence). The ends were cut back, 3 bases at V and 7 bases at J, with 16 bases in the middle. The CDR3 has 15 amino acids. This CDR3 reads CASSMGRGERQPQHF. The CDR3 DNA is TGTGCCAGTAGTATGGGGCGAGGGGAACGCCAGCCCCAGCATTTT.

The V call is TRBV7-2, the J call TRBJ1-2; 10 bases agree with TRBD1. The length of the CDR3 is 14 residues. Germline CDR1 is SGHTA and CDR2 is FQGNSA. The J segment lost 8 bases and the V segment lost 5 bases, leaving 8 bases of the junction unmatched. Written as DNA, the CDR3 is TGTGCCAGCAGCGTCCGGGACAGGGGTGGAGGCTACACCTTC. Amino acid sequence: CASSVRDRGGGYTF.

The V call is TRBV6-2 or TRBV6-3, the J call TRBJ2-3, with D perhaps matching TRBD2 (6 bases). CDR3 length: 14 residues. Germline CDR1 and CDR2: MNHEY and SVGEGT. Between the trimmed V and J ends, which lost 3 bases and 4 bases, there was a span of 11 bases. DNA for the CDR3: TGTGCCAGCAGTTATGGGGCTAGCGCAGATACGCAGTATTTT. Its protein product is CASSYGASADTQYF.